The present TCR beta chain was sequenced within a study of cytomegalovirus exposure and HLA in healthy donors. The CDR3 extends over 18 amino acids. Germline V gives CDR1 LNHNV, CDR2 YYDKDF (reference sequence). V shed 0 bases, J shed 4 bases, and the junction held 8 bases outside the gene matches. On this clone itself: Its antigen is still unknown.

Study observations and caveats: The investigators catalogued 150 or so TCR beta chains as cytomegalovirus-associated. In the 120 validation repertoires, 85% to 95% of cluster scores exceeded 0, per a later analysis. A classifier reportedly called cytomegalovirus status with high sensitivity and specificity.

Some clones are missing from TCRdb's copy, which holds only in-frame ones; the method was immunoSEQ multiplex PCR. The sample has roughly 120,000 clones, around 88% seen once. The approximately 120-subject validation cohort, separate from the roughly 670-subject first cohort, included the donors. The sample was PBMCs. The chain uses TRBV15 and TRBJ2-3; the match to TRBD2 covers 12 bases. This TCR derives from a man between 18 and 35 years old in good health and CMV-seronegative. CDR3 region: CATSRDWLAGGGPDTQYF. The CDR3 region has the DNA TGTGCCACCAGCAGAGATTGGCTAGCGGGAGGGGGTCCAGATACGCAGTATTTT.